Listed below are T cell receptor beta chains from one sample, sequenced in a study of high-grade serous ovarian cancer treatment subgroups. Assay: immunoSEQ multiplex PCR; the TCRdb copy retains only in-frame clones and omits some. The repertoire holds roughly 18,000 clones, with roughly four fifths as singletons. The sequenced sample consisted of tumor tissue. These receptors all come from a human donor with high-grade serous ovarian cancer. Both conserved end residues are part of each CDR3. D genes are given only for firm matches. Not all rows give a size; the values are once, few, many and, for expanded clones, a class.

cdr3_nt: TGTGCCAGCAGCCAATCCGGAGGGCCCGGGAATGAGCAGTTCTTC; cdr3_aa: CASSQSGGPGNEQFF; j_call: TRBJ2-1; clone_size: -; v_call: TRBV9; d_call: -
cdr3_nt: TGTGCCAGCAGCGCCGGGACGGCATCCTGGGCTAACTATGGCTACACCTTC; cdr3_aa: CASSAGTASWANYGYTF; j_call: TRBJ1-2; clone_size: -; v_call: TRBV7-3; d_call: -
cdr3_nt: TGTGCCAGCAGCTCCGCGGCGCCCCCGGGCGATACGCAGTATTTT; cdr3_aa: CASSSAAPPGDTQYF; j_call: TRBJ2-3; clone_size: -; v_call: TRBV7-6; d_call: -
cdr3_nt: TGTGCCAGCAGCTTACGGGGGGTGGATCAGCCCCAGCATTTT; cdr3_aa: CASSLRGVDQPQHF; j_call: TRBJ1-5; clone_size: -; v_call: TRBV7-2; d_call: -
cdr3_nt: TGCGCCAGCAGAGATGGGACCTACGAGCAGTACTTC; cdr3_aa: CASRDGTYEQYF; j_call: TRBJ2-7; clone_size: -; v_call: TRBV5-1; d_call: -
cdr3_nt: TGTGCCAGCAGCCATGGTCTAGCGGGAGGAGGCTACGAGCAGTACTTC; cdr3_aa: CASSHGLAGGGYEQYF; j_call: TRBJ2-7; clone_size: -; v_call: TRBV7-2; d_call: TRBD2
cdr3_nt: TGTGCCAGCAGCCCTTTAGGGGGTGACGGCAAATCTGGGGCCAACGTCCTGACTTTC; cdr3_aa: CASSPLGGDGKSGANVLTF; j_call: TRBJ2-6; clone_size: -; v_call: TRBV7-8; d_call: -
cdr3_nt: TGTGCCACCAGCAGGGGGTCGGGGAGCACAGATACGCAGTATTTT; cdr3_aa: CATSRGSGSTDTQYF; j_call: TRBJ2-3; clone_size: -; v_call: TRBV15; d_call: -
cdr3_nt: TGCGCCAGCAGCCAAGTAGGCGAGGCGGGAGGTTACAATGAGCAGTTCTTC; cdr3_aa: CASSQVGEAGGYNEQFF; j_call: TRBJ2-1; clone_size: -; v_call: TRBV4-3; d_call: TRBD2
cdr3_nt: TGTGCCAGCAGCGTAACGGCAGGGGGCAACATTCAGTACTTC; cdr3_aa: CASSVTAGGNIQYF; j_call: TRBJ2-4; clone_size: -; v_call: TRBV9; d_call: TRBD1
cdr3_nt: TGTGCCAGCAGTTACAGGGTACCCGGGGAGCTGTTTTTT; cdr3_aa: CASSYRVPGELFF; j_call: TRBJ2-2; clone_size: -; v_call: TRBV13; d_call: -
cdr3_nt: TGTGCCAGCAGCCAAGATGCTGGGACCGGTAATCAGCCCCAGCATTTT; cdr3_aa: CASSQDAGTGNQPQHF; j_call: TRBJ1-5; clone_size: -; v_call: TRBV4-2; d_call: -
cdr3_nt: TGTGCCAGCAGTTTTCAGGGGGATTACGAGCAGTACTTC; cdr3_aa: CASSFQGDYEQYF; j_call: TRBJ2-7; clone_size: -; v_call: TRBV27; d_call: TRBD1
cdr3_nt: TGTGCCAGCACGGGGGACAGTTACTCCTACGAGCAGTACTTC; cdr3_aa: CASTGDSYSYEQYF; j_call: TRBJ2-7; clone_size: -; v_call: TRBV28; d_call: -
cdr3_nt: TGTGCCAGCAGTGTACTCCGGGACGGTCAGCCCCAGCATTTT; cdr3_aa: CASSVLRDGQPQHF; j_call: TRBJ1-5; clone_size: -; v_call: TRBV28; d_call: -
cdr3_nt: TGTGCCAGCAGCTTGCGGACAGGCTCAGATACGCAGTATTTT; cdr3_aa: CASSLRTGSDTQYF; j_call: TRBJ2-3; clone_size: -; v_call: TRBV5-4; d_call: TRBD1
cdr3_nt: TGTGCCAGCAGTTTTAGGGGCGCGAGGCCCCAGCATTTT; cdr3_aa: CASSFRGARPQHF; j_call: TRBJ1-5; clone_size: -; v_call: TRBV28; d_call: -
cdr3_nt: TGTGCCAGCAGCCCCAGGCCCCCCGGGACTAGCGGGAGCACAGATACGCAGTATTTT; cdr3_aa: CASSPRPPGTSGSTDTQYF; j_call: TRBJ2-3; clone_size: -; v_call: TRBV4-2; d_call: TRBD2
cdr3_nt: TGTGCCATCAGTGACAGGAGTGGCACAGATACGCAGTATTTT; cdr3_aa: CAISDRSGTDTQYF; j_call: TRBJ2-3; clone_size: -; v_call: TRBV10-3; d_call: -
cdr3_nt: TGTGCCAGCAGCTTGCCTAGCGGGAGGGCCTCCTACGAGCAGTACTTC; cdr3_aa: CASSLPSGRASYEQYF; j_call: TRBJ2-7; clone_size: -; v_call: TRBV5-4; d_call: TRBD2
cdr3_nt: TGTGCCAGCAGCCCCCGGGACAGCTACTACGAGCAGTACTTC; cdr3_aa: CASSPRDSYYEQYF; j_call: TRBJ2-7; clone_size: -; v_call: TRBV9; d_call: TRBD1
cdr3_nt: TGTGCCAGCAGGGACCGGGGTGGGATAGGCACAGATACGCAGTATTTT; cdr3_aa: CASRDRGGIGTDTQYF; j_call: TRBJ2-3; clone_size: -; v_call: TRBV2; d_call: -
cdr3_nt: TGCGCCAGCAGCCAAGACAGGGGGCGAGCTGGCTACACCTTC; cdr3_aa: CASSQDRGRAGYTF; j_call: TRBJ1-2; clone_size: -; v_call: TRBV4-1; d_call: TRBD1
cdr3_nt: TGTGCCAGCAGCTTAGCTCCAGGGCGTCCCAAGAGGGCCTTCTTT; cdr3_aa: CASSLAPGRPKRAFF; j_call: TRBJ1-1; clone_size: -; v_call: TRBV13; d_call: -
cdr3_nt: TGTGCCAGCGCCGGGGCGGTGTACAATGAGCAGTTCTTC; cdr3_aa: CASAGAVYNEQFF; j_call: TRBJ2-1; clone_size: -; v_call: TRBV11-3; d_call: -
cdr3_nt: TGTGCCAGCAGTTTATCCCGGACAGGGAGCACAGATACGCAGTATTTT; cdr3_aa: CASSLSRTGSTDTQYF; j_call: TRBJ2-3; clone_size: -; v_call: TRBV27; d_call: TRBD1
cdr3_nt: TGTGCCAGCAGCAGACGGGTAGGCCCCGCGTACGAGCAGTACTTC; cdr3_aa: CASSRRVGPAYEQYF; j_call: TRBJ2-7; clone_size: few; v_call: TRBV7-9; d_call: -
cdr3_nt: TGCGCCAGCAGCCAAGATTCGCCATTTATAGCGGGCAGCACAGATACGCAGTATTTT; cdr3_aa: CASSQDSPFIAGSTDTQYF; j_call: TRBJ2-3; clone_size: -; v_call: TRBV4-1; d_call: TRBD2
cdr3_nt: TGCGCCAGCAGCTCGGGACAGGGTCGAGGTGAGCAGTTCTTC; cdr3_aa: CASSSGQGRGEQFF; j_call: TRBJ2-1; clone_size: -; v_call: TRBV5-1; d_call: TRBD1
cdr3_nt: TGCGCCAGCAGCCAAGATGGGACAAGCGGGAGCGGGGTCAATGAGCAGTTCTTC; cdr3_aa: CASSQDGTSGSGVNEQFF; j_call: TRBJ2-1; clone_size: once; v_call: TRBV4-3; d_call: TRBD2
cdr3_nt: TGTGCCAGCAGTTCGGGAGGGTGGGAGCAGTACTTC; cdr3_aa: CASSSGGWEQYF; j_call: TRBJ2-7; clone_size: -; v_call: TRBV7-9; d_call: TRBD2
cdr3_nt: TGTGCCAGCAGTATCAGGACTAGCGGAGCTGGGGATCACGAGCAGTACTTC; cdr3_aa: CASSIRTSGAGDHEQYF; j_call: TRBJ2-7; clone_size: -; v_call: TRBV7-2; d_call: TRBD2
cdr3_nt: TGCGCCAGCTCCCTCTTCCCCGGGGCCAGGGGGGATACGCAGTATTTT; cdr3_aa: CASSLFPGARGDTQYF; j_call: TRBJ2-3; clone_size: -; v_call: TRBV5-1; d_call: TRBD1
cdr3_nt: TGTGCCAGCAGTACGGTGGCCGCAGCTAATGAAAAACTGTTTTTT; cdr3_aa: CASSTVAAANEKLFF; j_call: TRBJ1-4; clone_size: -; v_call: TRBV7-2; d_call: -
cdr3_nt: TGTGCCAGTAGTATAGGAGGATCTCGTAGTCAGCCCCAGCATTTT; cdr3_aa: CASSIGGSRSQPQHF; j_call: TRBJ1-5; clone_size: -; v_call: TRBV19; d_call: -
cdr3_nt: TGTGCCAGCAGCCGAGACAGATATCAGCCCCAGCATTTT; cdr3_aa: CASSRDRYQPQHF; j_call: TRBJ1-5; clone_size: few; v_call: TRBV6-5; d_call: -
cdr3_nt: TGTGCCAGTAGTATTCAACAGGGAGTTGGCTACACCTTC; cdr3_aa: CASSIQQGVGYTF; j_call: TRBJ1-2; clone_size: -; v_call: TRBV19; d_call: -
cdr3_nt: TGTGCCAGCAGCTGGAAAGCGGGAGATGTGAATGAGCAGTTCTTC; cdr3_aa: CASSWKAGDVNEQFF; j_call: TRBJ2-1; clone_size: -; v_call: TRBV11-1; d_call: TRBD2
cdr3_nt: TGTGCCAGCAGCTTAATGGGACTCTACGAGCAGTACTTC; cdr3_aa: CASSLMGLYEQYF; j_call: TRBJ2-7; clone_size: -; v_call: TRBV7-3; d_call: -
cdr3_nt: TGTGCCAGCAGCTCCGGGACAGGGGGCCATCAGCCCCAGCATTTT; cdr3_aa: CASSSGTGGHQPQHF; j_call: TRBJ1-5; clone_size: -; v_call: TRBV6-5; d_call: TRBD1
cdr3_nt: TGTGCCAGCAGCTTCGGGGAAGGGGCAAGAACTGAAGCTTTCTTT; cdr3_aa: CASSFGEGARTEAFF; j_call: TRBJ1-1; clone_size: -; v_call: TRBV7-6; d_call: -
cdr3_nt: TGTGCCAGCAGCCAAGGGGCGGCCCCCCGCGGGAACAATGAGCAGTTCTTC; cdr3_aa: CASSQGAAPRGNNEQFF; j_call: TRBJ2-1; clone_size: -; v_call: TRBV14; d_call: -
cdr3_nt: TGTGCCAGCAGCTTAGAGGTCGGCGGGAGGTCCTACAATGAGCAGTTCTTC; cdr3_aa: CASSLEVGGRSYNEQFF; j_call: TRBJ2-1; clone_size: -; v_call: TRBV7-7; d_call: TRBD2
cdr3_nt: TGTGCCAGCAGTTTGGGAGACTATGGCTACACCTTC; cdr3_aa: CASSLGDYGYTF; j_call: TRBJ1-2; clone_size: -; v_call: TRBV28; d_call: -
cdr3_nt: TGCAGTGCCAAAGGACATGAAAAACTGTTTTTT; cdr3_aa: CSAKGHEKLFF; j_call: TRBJ1-4; clone_size: -; v_call: TRBV20-1; d_call: -
cdr3_nt: TGTGCCAGCAGCTTGACTAGCGGGACCTACCAAGAGACCCAGTACTTC; cdr3_aa: CASSLTSGTYQETQYF; j_call: TRBJ2-5; clone_size: -; v_call: TRBV5-6; d_call: TRBD2
cdr3_nt: TGTGCCAGCAGCTACTCAGCGGGAGGGTGGGCAGATACGCAGTATTTT; cdr3_aa: CASSYSAGGWADTQYF; j_call: TRBJ2-3; clone_size: -; v_call: TRBV11-2; d_call: TRBD2
cdr3_nt: TGTGCCAGTAGTTCGTCAGGACAGGGACCCTCTAACTATGGCTACACCTTC; cdr3_aa: CASSSSGQGPSNYGYTF; j_call: TRBJ1-2; clone_size: -; v_call: TRBV19; d_call: TRBD1
cdr3_nt: TGTGCCACCTGGAGCGGGTATAGCAATCAGCCCCAGCATTTT; cdr3_aa: CATWSGYSNQPQHF; j_call: TRBJ1-5; clone_size: -; v_call: TRBV15; d_call: -
cdr3_nt: TGTGCCACTGGCCGGGGACAGGGAAACACTGAAGCTTTCTTT; cdr3_aa: CATGRGQGNTEAFF; j_call: TRBJ1-1; clone_size: -; v_call: TRBV10-3; d_call: TRBD1
cdr3_nt: TGTGCCAGCAGCTTAACATCCACCGGGACATTGAGTGAAGCTTTCTTT; cdr3_aa: CASSLTSTGTLSEAFF; j_call: TRBJ1-1; clone_size: -; v_call: TRBV7-6; d_call: -
cdr3_nt: TGTGCCTGGAGAGAACGGACAGGGGGCCCCTACTATGGCTACACCTTC; cdr3_aa: CAWRERTGGPYYGYTF; j_call: TRBJ1-2; clone_size: -; v_call: TRBV30; d_call: TRBD1
cdr3_nt: TGTGCTAGCAGCTTGCAAGAGAACACCGGGGAGCTGTTTTTT; cdr3_aa: CASSLQENTGELFF; j_call: TRBJ2-2; clone_size: -; v_call: TRBV7-7; d_call: -
cdr3_nt: TGTGCCAGCAGTTACGGTACCCAGAGTTCACCCCTCCACTTT; cdr3_aa: CASSYGTQSSPLHF; j_call: TRBJ1-6; clone_size: -; v_call: TRBV6-6; d_call: -
cdr3_nt: TGTGCCATCAGTGAGTCGGCAGGGAATGAAAAACTGTTTTTT; cdr3_aa: CAISESAGNEKLFF; j_call: TRBJ1-4; clone_size: -; v_call: TRBV10-3; d_call: -